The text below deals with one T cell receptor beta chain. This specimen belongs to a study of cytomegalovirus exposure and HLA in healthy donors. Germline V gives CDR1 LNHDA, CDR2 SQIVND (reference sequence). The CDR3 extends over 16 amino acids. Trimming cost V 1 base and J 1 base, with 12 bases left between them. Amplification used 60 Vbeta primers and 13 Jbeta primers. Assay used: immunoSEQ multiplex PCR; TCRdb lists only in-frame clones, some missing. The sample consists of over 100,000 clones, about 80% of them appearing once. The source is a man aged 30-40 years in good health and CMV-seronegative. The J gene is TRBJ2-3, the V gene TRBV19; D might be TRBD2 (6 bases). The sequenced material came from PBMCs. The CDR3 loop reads CASSIGGGARTDTQYF. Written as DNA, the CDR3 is TGTGCCAGTAGTATAGGAGGCGGGGCCCGCACAGATACGCAGTATTTT.